The next 5 T cell receptor beta chains were all read from a single sample in a study of radiotherapy plus CTLA-4 blockade in lung cancer listed by TCRdb under 2018. Receptors were amplified or captured by the immunoSEQ multiplex PCR assay. TCRdb limited this immuneACCESS table to in-frame rearrangements with V and J called. A share of clones is missing; checked studies link under half to unresolved V genes, and the rest is unexplained. The sample table holds fewer than 100,000 clones, of which about 84% were seen once. The top ten clonotypes cover approximately 0.81% of the sample. The input for sequencing was peripheral blood, taken from a patient treated with radiotherapy plus ipilimumab. The receptors derive from a human donor with non-small cell lung cancer who had stable disease on radiotherapy plus ipilimumab.

The chain links TRBV4-1 to TRBJ1-1; D uncertain. The CDR3 totals 16 residues. V was clipped by 0 bases and J by 0 bases, with 11 bases between them. The germline gives CDR1 MGHRA, CDR2 YSYEKL. CDR3 sequence reads: CASSQDLSRVNTEAFF. The CDR3 bases are TGCGCCAGCAGCCAAGATCTCTCACGGGTGAACACTGAAGCTTTCTTT.

V usage is TRBV5-1 and J usage is TRBJ2-3, with D possibly matching TRBD1 (6 bases). Trimming removed 0 bases at V and 2 bases at J, with 10 bases between. Looked up from germline, CDR1 is SGHRS and CDR2 is YFSETQ. The CDR3 length is 15 residues. This CDR3 is CASSLADRITDTQYF. The CDR3 DNA is TGCGCCAGCAGCTTGGCCGACAGGATCACAGATACGCAGTATTTT.

The chain links TRBV4-1 to TRBJ2-5; D is possibly TRBD2 (5 bases). With the DNA end fitting TRBJ2-7 better, the J assignment may be wrong. CDR1 and CDR2 from the germline V gene are MGHRA and YSYEKL. The CDR3 is 15 residues long. As DNA, the CDR3 is TGCGCCAGCAGCCAAGGTCCGGGATTGACCTACGAGCAGTACTTC. It codes for CASSQGPGLTYEQYF.

J is TRBJ1-2 and V is TRBV27; possible D gene TRBD1, 5 bases. The germline CDR1 and CDR2 sequences are MNHEY and SMNVEV (reference sequence). This CDR3 has 16 amino acids. V lost 6 bases and J 6 bases, leaving 23 bases between the germline ends. CDR3 in amino acids: CASRPLTASLLHGYTF. The CDR3 DNA is TGTGCCAGCAGACCCCTGACAGCCAGCTTATTACATGGCTACACCTTC.

The chain carries TRBV18 and TRBJ2-2; D call uncertain. CDR3 length: 13 amino acids. With 1 base removed from V and 3 bases from J, the gap between germline ends came to 3 bases. Germline CDR1 and CDR2: KGHSH and LQKENI. The CDR3: CASSPRDTGELFF. CDR3 coding DNA: TGTGCCAGCTCACCACGGGACACCGGGGAGCTGTTTTTT.